This T cell receptor (beta chain) was captured by sequencing in a study of shared clonotypes between healthy human individuals. Genomic DNA for unsorted samples, which was extracted with the QIAamp DNA Blood Mini kit, came from some 90 million PBMCs. The germline gives CDR1 MDHEN, CDR2 SYDVKM. The CDR3 sequence is 15 residues long. This table comes from immunoSEQ multiplex PCR, and its TCRdb copy is limited to in-frame clones, with some not included. Of approximately 500,000 clones listed, 70% to 85% were seen once; the top ten hold around 12%. This clone has just a few counts. V gene TRBV28 combines with J gene TRBJ2-5; tentatively, D is TRBD2 (5 bases). The tail of the sequence fits TRBJ2-7 better, so the J call may be wrong. The receptor was isolated from a woman in her thirties or forties in good health. Some clones in this sample may be carry-over from other donors' samples. The specimen was PBMCs. The CDR3 reads CASSSPSVSEYEQYF. The CDR3 DNA sequence: TGTGCCAGCAGTTCCCCTTCGGTTAGCGAGTACGAGCAGTACTTC.